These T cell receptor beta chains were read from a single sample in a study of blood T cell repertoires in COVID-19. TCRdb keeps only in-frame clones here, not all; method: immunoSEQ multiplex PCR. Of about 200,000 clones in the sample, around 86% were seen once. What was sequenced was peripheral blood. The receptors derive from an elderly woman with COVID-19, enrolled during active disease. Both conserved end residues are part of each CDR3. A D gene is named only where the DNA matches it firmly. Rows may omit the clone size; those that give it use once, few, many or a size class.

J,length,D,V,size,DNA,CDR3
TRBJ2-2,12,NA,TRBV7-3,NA,TGTGCCAGCAGTCCCGGGCAGGGGAAGCTGTTTTTT,CASSPGQGKLFF
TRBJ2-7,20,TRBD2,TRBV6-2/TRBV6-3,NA,TGTGCCAGCAGTTACTCGATTTTAGCTAGCGGGAGCCTTACTCCCTACGAGCAGTACTTC,CASSYSILASGSLTPYEQYF
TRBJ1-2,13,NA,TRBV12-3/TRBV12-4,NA,TGTGCCAGCAGCCCTGGTCTTGTGCGAGGCTACACCTTC,CASSPGLVRGYTF
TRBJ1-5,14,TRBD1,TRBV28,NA,TGTGCCAGCAGTCCAAGGACAGGGAATCAGCCCCAGCATTTT,CASSPRTGNQPQHF
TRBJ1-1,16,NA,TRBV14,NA,TGTGCCAGCAGCCAAGATTACGGACAGTTGAACACTGAAGCTTTCTTT,CASSQDYGQLNTEAFF
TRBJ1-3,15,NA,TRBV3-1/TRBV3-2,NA,TGTGCCAGCAGCCTCCCGGGTCTTAGGGGAAACACCATATATTTT,CASSLPGLRGNTIYF
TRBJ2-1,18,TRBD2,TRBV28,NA,TGTGCCAGCAGCCATCCCAGCCTAAGCGGGAGACTCTACAATGAGCAGTTCTTC,CASSHPSLSGRLYNEQFF
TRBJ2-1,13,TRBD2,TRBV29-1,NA,TGCAGCGTTGAGCGGGGGGGCCTAAATGAGCAGTTCTTC,CSVERGGLNEQFF
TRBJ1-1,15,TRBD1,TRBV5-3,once,TGTGCCAGAAGCTTGGGACAGGGGTTGAACACTGAAGCTTTCTTT,CARSLGQGLNTEAFF
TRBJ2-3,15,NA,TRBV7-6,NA,TGTGCCAGCAGCTCGACAGCGATCAGCACAGATACGCAGTATTTT,CASSSTAISTDTQYF
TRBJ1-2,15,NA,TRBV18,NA,TGTGCCAGCTCGCCCTCGGGTGAAGCTAACTATGGCTACACCTTC,CASSPSGEANYGYTF
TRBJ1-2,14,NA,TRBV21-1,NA,TGTGCCAGCAGCAAACAAGGTCTGAGAGGAGGCTACACCTTC,CASSKQGLRGGYTF
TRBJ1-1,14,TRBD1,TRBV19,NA,TGTGCCAGTAGTATAGTAGGACAGGGGAGGAAAGCTTTCTTT,CASSIVGQGRKAFF
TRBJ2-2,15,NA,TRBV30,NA,TGTGCCTGGAGTTGGGGGACACTTAACACCGGGGAGCTGTTTTTT,CAWSWGTLNTGELFF
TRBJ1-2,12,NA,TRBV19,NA,TGTGCCAGTAGTATAGATGGAGGAGGCTACACCTTC,CASSIDGGGYTF
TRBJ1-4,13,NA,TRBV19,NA,TGTGCCAGTAGTATTACAGGTGTTGAAAAACTGTTTTTT,CASSITGVEKLFF
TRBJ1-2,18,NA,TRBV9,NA,TGTGCCAGCAGCGTAGACCTTCACAGGGCCCCCACGCCGGAGGGCTACACCTTC,CASSVDLHRAPTPEGYTF
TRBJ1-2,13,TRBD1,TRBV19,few,TGTGCCAGTAGTCGGGACAGGGTAGGAGGCTACACCTTC,CASSRDRVGGYTF
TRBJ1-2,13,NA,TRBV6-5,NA,TGTGCCGCGGGGGAGATCGGACATCCGGGCTACACCTTC,CAAGEIGHPGYTF
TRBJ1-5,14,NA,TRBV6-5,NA,TGTGCCAGTGCTCATGCGGAGGACGGTCAGCCCCAGCATTTT,CASAHAEDGQPQHF
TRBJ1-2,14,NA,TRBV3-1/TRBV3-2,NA,TGTGCCAGCAGCCAGCCCAGGGGAAAGGGGGGCTACACCTTC,CASSQPRGKGGYTF
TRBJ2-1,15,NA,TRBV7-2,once,TGTGCCAGCAGCTTAGCTGGCAGGGCGGACAATGAGCAGTTCTTC,CASSLAGRADNEQFF
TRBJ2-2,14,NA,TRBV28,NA,TGTGCCAGCAGGGAGGCGGCTAACACCGGGGAGCTGTTTTTT,CASREAANTGELFF
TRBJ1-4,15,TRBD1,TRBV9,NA,TGTGCCAGCAGCGTGGGACAGGGGGATTTTGAAAAACTGTTTTTT,CASSVGQGDFEKLFF
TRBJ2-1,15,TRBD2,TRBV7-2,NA,TGTGCCAGCAGCTTCGGGGGGGCCTTGGGTAATGAGCAGTTCTTC,CASSFGGALGNEQFF
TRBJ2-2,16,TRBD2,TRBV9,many,TGTGCCAGCAGCGCACCGGCGGGGGACTTCCCCGGGGAGCTGTTTTTT,CASSAPAGDFPGELFF
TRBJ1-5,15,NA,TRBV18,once,TGTGCCAGCTCACCGTTGGCGACGGGGGATGGGCCCCAGCATTTT,CASSPLATGDGPQHF
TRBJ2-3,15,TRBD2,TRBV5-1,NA,TGCGCCAGCAGCCCACGGGGGGGAAACACAGATACGCAGTATTTT,CASSPRGGNTDTQYF
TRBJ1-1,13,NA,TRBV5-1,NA,TGCGCCAGCAGCTCTACGAGGAACACTGAAGCTTTCTTT,CASSSTRNTEAFF
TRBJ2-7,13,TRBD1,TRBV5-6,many,TGTGCCAGCAGCTTACAAAACAGGGGGAGCCACAACTTC,CASSLQNRGSHNF
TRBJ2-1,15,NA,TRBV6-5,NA,TGTGCCAGCAGTTACTCCCTGGGCTCCAACAATGAGCAGTTCTTC,CASSYSLGSNNEQFF
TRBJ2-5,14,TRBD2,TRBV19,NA,TGTGCCAGTAGTCGGGGGGGGCCCCAAGAGACCCAGTACTTC,CASSRGGPQETQYF
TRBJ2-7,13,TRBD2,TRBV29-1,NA,TGCAGCGCCAGGGGGACTAGCGGCTACGAGCAGTACTTC,CSARGTSGYEQYF
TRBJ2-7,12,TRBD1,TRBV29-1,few,TGCAGCGCAGGACAGGGTATTTACGAGCAGTACTTC,CSAGQGIYEQYF
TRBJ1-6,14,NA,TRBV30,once,TGTGCCTCAGCGTCAGTGCGGCCTAATTCACCCCTCCACTTT,CASASVRPNSPLHF
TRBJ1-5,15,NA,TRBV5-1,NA,TGCGCCAGCAGCCCCTCCGGTGTCGGCAATCAGCCCCAGCATTTT,CASSPSGVGNQPQHF
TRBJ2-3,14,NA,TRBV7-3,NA,TGTGCCAGCAGCTTAACGGGGAACGGACAACCGCAGTATTTT,CASSLTGNGQPQYF
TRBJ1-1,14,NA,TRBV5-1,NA,TGCGCCAGCAGCCCCCTGAGTCAGAACACTGAAGCTTTCTTT,CASSPLSQNTEAFF
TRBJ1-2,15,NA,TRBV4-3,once,TGCGCCAGCAGCCAAGATGGGAGGGGGAACTATGGCTACACCTTC,CASSQDGRGNYGYTF
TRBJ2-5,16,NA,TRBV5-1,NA,TGCGCCAGCAGCGCGGAATACCGCACACCCCAAGAGACCCAGTACTTC,CASSAEYRTPQETQYF
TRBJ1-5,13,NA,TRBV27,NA,TGTGCCAGCAGTGAATATAGGGGTCAGCCCCAGCATTTT,CASSEYRGQPQHF
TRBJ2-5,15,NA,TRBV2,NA,TGTGCCAGCAAGGTTTGGGCAGGGTCGAGGGAGACCCAGTACTTC,CASKVWAGSRETQYF
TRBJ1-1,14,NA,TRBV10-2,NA,TGCGCCAGCAGTGCCCAGACAGGCGGCACTGAAGCTTTCTTT,CASSAQTGGTEAFF
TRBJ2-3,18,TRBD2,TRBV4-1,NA,TGCGCCAGCAGCCAAGACGTTTGGACTAGCGGGGGGGCACGTACGCAGTATTTT,CASSQDVWTSGGARTQYF
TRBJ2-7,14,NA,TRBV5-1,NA,TGCGCCAGCAGCTTTGGAGGGGAGGCCTACGAGCAGTACTTC,CASSFGGEAYEQYF
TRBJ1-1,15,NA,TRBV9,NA,TGTGCCAGCAGCGTAGACCCGACTCCGTCAAGAGGAGCTTTCTTT,CASSVDPTPSRGAFF